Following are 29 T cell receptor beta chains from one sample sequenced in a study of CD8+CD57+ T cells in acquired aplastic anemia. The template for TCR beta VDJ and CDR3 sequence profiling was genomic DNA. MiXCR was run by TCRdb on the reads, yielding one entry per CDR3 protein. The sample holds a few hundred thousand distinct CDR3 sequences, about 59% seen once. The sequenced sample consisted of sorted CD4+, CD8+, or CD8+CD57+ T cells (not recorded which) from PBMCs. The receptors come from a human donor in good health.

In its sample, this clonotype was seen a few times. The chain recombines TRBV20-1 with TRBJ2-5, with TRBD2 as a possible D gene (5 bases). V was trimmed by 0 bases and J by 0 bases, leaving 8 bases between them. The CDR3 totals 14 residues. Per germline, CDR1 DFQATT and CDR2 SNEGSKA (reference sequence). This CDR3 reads CSARDGGYQETQYF. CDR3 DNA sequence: TGCAGTGCTAGAGATGGCGGGTACCAAGAGACCCAGTACTTC.

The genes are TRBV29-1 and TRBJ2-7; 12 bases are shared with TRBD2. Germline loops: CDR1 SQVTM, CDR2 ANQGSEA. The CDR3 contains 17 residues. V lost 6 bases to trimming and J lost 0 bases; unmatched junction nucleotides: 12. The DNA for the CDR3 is TGCAGCGTCCCCTTGACTAGCGGGAGCCAAACCTCCTACGAGCAGTACTTC. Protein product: CSVPLTSGSQTSYEQYF.

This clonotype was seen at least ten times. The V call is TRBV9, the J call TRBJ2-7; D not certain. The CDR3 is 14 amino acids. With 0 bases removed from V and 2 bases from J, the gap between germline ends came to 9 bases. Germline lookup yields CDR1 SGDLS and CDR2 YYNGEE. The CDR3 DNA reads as TGTGCCAGCAGCGTAGGGGTGGGGACCTACGAGCAGTACTTC. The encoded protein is CASSVGVGTYEQYF.

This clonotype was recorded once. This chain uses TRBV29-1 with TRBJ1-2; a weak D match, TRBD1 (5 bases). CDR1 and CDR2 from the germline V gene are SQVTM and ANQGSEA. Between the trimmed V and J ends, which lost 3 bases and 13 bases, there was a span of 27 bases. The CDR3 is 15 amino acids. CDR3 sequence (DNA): TGCAGCGTTGACCCCTACTCGGTTGGGGTGTCGGGGGGCACCTTC. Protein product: CSVDPYSVGVSGGTF.

The CDR3 coding sequence is TGTGCCATCAGACAGGGAGACACTGAAGCTTTCTTT. Protein product: CAIRQGDTEAFF. The J gene is TRBJ1-1, the V gene TRBV10-3; D possibly corresponds to TRBD1 (6 bases). The V and J ends lost 6 bases and 3 bases respectively, with 8 bases between them. The CDR3 is made up of 12 amino acids. CDR1 and CDR2 (germline): ENHRY, SYGVKD.

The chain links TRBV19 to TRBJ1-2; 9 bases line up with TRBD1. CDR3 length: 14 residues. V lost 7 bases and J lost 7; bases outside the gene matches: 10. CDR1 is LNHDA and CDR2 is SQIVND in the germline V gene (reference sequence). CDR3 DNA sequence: TGTGCCAGTACGCCGACAGGGGGGATTAGTGGCTACACCTTC. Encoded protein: CASTPTGGISGYTF. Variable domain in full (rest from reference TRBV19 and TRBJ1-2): DGGITQSPKYLFRKEGQNVTLSCEQNLNHDAMYWYRQDPGQGLRLIYYSQIVNDFQKGDIAEGYSVSREKKESFPLTVTSAQKNPTAFYLCASTPTGGISGYTFGSGTRLTVV.

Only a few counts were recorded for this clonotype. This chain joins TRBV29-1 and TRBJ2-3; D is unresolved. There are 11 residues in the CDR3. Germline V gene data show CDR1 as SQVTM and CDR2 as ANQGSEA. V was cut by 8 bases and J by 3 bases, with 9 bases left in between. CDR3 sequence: CSTLETDTQYF. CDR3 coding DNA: TGCAGCACGCTCGAGACAGATACGCAGTATTTT.

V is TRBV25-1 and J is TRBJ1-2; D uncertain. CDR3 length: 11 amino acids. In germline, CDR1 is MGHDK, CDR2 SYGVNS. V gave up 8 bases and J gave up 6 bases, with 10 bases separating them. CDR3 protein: CASALGNGYTF. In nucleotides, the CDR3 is TGTGCCAGCGCACTGGGTAATGGCTACACCTTC.

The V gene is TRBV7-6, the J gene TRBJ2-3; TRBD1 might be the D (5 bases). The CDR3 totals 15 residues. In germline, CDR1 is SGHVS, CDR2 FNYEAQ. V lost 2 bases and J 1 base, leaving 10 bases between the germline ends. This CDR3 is CASSLQGRGTDTQYF. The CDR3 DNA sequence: TGTGCCAGCAGCTTACAGGGAAGGGGCACAGATACGCAGTATTTT.

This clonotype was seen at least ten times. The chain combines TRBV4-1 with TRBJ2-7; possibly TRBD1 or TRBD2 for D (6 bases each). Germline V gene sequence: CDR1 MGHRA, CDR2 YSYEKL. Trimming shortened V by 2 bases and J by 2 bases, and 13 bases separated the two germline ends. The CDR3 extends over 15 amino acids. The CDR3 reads CASSQQRGGTYEQYF. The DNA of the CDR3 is TGCGCCAGCAGCCAACAGCGAGGGGGGACCTACGAGCAGTACTTC.

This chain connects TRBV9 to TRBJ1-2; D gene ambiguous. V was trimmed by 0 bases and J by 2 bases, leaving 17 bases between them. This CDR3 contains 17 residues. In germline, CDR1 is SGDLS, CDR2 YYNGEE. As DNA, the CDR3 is TGTGCCAGCAGCGTAGCCCCTCCTGGCGGAATGAACTATGGCTACACCTTC. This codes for CASSVAPPGGMNYGYTF.

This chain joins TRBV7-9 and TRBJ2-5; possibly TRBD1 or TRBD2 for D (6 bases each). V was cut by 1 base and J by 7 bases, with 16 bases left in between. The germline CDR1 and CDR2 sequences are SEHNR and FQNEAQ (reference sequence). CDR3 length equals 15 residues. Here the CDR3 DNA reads TGTGCCAGCAGCTTAGACAGGGAGGCTGCTTCGACCCAGTACTTC. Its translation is CASSLDREAASTQYF.

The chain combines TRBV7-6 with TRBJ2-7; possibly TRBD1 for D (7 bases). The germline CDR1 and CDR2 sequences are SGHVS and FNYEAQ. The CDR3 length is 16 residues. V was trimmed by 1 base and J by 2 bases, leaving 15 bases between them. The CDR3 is CASSLGPTGTPYEQYF. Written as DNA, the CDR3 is TGTGCCAGCAGCTTAGGCCCGACAGGGACTCCCTACGAGCAGTACTTC.

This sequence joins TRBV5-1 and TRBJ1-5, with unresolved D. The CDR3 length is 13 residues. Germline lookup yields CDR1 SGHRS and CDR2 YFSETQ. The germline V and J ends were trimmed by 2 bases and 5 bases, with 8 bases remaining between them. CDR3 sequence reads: CASSFEGDQPQHF. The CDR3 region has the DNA TGCGCCAGCAGCTTTGAGGGTGATCAGCCCCAGCATTTT.

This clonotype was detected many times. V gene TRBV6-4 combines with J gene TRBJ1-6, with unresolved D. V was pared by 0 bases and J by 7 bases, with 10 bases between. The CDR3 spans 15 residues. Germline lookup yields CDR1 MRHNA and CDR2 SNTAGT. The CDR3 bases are TGTGCCAGCAGTGACTCGCCAGGAGAGAATTCACCCCTCCACTTT. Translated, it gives CASSDSPGENSPLHF.

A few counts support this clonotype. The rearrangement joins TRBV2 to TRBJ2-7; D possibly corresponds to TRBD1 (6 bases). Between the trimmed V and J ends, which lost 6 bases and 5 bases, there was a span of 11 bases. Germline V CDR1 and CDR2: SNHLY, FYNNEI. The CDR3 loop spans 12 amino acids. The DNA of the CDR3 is TGTGCCAGCAGCAGGGGCGGGCACGAGCAGTACTTC. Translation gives CASSRGGHEQYF.

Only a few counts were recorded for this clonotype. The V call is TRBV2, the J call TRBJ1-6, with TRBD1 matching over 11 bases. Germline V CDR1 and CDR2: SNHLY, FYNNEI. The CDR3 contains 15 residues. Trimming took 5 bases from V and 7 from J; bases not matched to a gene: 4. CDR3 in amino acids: CASSLRDRGNSPLHF. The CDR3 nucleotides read TGTGCCAGCAGTCTGCGGGACAGGGGGAATTCACCCCTCCACTTT. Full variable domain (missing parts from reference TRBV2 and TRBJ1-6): EPEVTQTPSHQVTQMGQEVILRCVPISNHLYFYWYRQILGQKVEFLVSFYNNEISEKSEIFDDQFSVERPDGSNFTLKIRSTKLEDSAMYFCASSLRDRGNSPLHFGNGTRLTVT.

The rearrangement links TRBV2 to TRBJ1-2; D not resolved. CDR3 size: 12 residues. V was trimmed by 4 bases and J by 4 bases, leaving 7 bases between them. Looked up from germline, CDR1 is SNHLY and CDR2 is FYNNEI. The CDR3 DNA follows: TGTGCCAGCAGTGGGGCAGGCTATGGCTACACCTTC. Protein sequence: CASSGAGYGYTF.

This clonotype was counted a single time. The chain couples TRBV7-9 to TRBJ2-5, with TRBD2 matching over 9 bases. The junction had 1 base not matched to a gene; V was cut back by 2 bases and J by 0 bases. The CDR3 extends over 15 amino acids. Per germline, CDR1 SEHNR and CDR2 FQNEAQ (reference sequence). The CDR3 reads CASSLLAGYQETQYF. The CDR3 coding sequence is TGTGCCAGCAGCTTACTAGCGGGGTACCAAGAGACCCAGTACTTC.

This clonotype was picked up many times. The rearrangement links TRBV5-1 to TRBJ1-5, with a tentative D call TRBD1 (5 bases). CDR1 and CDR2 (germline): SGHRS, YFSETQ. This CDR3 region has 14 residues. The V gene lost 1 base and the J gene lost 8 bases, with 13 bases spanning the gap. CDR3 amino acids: CASSLLGLTEPQHF. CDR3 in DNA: TGCGCCAGCAGCTTGTTGGGACTAACCGAGCCCCAGCATTTT. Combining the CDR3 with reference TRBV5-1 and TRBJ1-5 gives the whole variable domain KAGVTQTPRYLIKTRGQQVTLSCSPISGHRSVSWYQQTPGQGLQFLFEYFSETQRNKGNFPGRFSGRQFSNSRSEMNVSTLELGDSALYLCASSLLGLTEPQHFGDGTRLSIL.

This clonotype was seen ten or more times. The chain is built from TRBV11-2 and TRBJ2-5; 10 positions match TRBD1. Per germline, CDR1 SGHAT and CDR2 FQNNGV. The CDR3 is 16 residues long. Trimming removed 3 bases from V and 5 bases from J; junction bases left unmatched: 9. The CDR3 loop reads CASSFVLDRGFETQYF. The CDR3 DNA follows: TGTGCCAGCAGCTTTGTTTTGGACAGGGGGTTCGAGACCCAGTACTTC. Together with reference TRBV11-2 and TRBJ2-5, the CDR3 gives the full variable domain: EAGVAQSPRYKIIEKRQSVAFWCNPISGHATLYWYQQILGQGPKLLIQFQNNGVVDDSQLPKDRFSAERLKGVDSTLKIQPAKLEDSAVYLCASSFVLDRGFETQYFGPGTRLLVL.

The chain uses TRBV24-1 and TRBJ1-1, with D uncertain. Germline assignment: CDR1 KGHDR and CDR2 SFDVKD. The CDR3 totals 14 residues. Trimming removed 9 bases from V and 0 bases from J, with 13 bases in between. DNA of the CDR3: TGTGCCACCCAACGAAATGGGGTGAACACTGAAGCTTTCTTT. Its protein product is CATQRNGVNTEAFF.

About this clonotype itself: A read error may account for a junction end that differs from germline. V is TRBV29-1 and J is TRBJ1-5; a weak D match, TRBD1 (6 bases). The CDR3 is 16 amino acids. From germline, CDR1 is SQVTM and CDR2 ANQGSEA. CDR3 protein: CSVEPLGARWDQAQHF. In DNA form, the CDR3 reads TGCAGCGTTGAACCCTTGGGGGCACGGTGGGATCAGGCCCAGCATTTT.

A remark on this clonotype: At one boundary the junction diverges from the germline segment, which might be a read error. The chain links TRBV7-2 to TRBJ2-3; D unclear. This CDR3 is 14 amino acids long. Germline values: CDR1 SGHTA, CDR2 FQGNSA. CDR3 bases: TGCGCCAGCAGTGAGTTGTTAGAAACAGATACGCAGTATTTT. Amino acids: CASSELLETDTQYF.

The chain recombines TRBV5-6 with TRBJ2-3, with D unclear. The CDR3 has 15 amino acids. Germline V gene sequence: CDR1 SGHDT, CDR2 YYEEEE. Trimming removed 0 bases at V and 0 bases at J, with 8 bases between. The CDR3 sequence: CASSLEHLSTDTQYF. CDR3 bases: TGTGCCAGCAGCTTGGAGCACCTGAGCACAGATACGCAGTATTTT.

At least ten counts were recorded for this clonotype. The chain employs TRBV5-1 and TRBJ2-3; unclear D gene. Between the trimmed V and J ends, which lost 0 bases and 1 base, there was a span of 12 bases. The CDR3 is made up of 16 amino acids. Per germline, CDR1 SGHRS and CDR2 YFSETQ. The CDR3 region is CASSLEESSGTDTQYF. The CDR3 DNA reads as TGCGCCAGCAGCTTGGAGGAGTCTAGTGGCACAGATACGCAGTATTTT.

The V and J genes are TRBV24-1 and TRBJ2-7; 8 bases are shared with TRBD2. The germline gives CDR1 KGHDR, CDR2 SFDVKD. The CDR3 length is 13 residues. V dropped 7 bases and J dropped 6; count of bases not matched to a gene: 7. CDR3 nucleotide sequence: TGTGCCACCAGCCCGGGGGGGGGTCGCGAGCAGTACTTC. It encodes CATSPGGGREQYF.

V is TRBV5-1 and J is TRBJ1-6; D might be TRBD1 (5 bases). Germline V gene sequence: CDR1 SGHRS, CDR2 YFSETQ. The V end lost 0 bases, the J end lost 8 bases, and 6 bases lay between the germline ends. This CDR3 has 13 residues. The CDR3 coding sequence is TGCGCCAGCAGCTTGGGGGGGGATTCACCCCTCCACTTT. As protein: CASSLGGDSPLHF. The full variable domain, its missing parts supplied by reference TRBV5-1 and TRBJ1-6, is KAGVTQTPRYLIKTRGQQVTLSCSPISGHRSVSWYQQTPGQGLQFLFEYFSETQRNKGNFPGRFSGRQFSNSRSEMNVSTLELGDSALYLCASSLGGDSPLHFGNGTRLTVT.

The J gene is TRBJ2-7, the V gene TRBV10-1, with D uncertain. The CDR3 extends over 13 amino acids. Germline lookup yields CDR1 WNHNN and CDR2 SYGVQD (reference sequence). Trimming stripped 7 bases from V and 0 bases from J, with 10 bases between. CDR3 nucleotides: TGCGCCAGCAAAGGTTCCCCCTCCTACGAGCAGTACTTC. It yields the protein CASKGSPSYEQYF.